The text below deals with one T cell receptor beta chain. This record comes from a study of blood T cell repertoires in COVID-19. Across the whole study: COVID-19 samples collected from the United States, Italy and Spain covered acute and convalescent phases. Sample material is recorded as cDNA or gDNA derived from T cells, B-cell-depleted T cells, or PBMCs.

V gave up 4 bases and J gave up 8 bases; unmatched junction bases: 14. CDR1 is SEHNR, CDR2 FQNEAQ, per germline (reference sequence). This CDR3 spans 16 amino acids. As processed by the authors: By means of reference gene primer amplification, nucleated cell counts were estimated. This table comes from immunoSEQ multiplex PCR, and its TCRdb copy is limited to in-frame clones, with some not included. V and J calls and clone size are copied from that table; D and trimming were computed from the DNA. The data show tens of thousands of clones, around 89% seen once. Sequenced material: peripheral blood. The chain couples TRBV7-9 to TRBJ2-1; TRBD2 aligns across 7 bases. This sequence was found in a woman aged 55-70 years with acute or convalescent COVID-19. CDR3 amino acids: CASSSTSGLRVHEQFF. The CDR3 DNA reads TGTGCCAGCAGCTCGACGTCGGGACTACGAGTCCATGAGCAGTTCTTC.